Below are 10 T cell receptor beta chains sequenced from a single sample in a study of patients and donors after allogeneic stem cell transplantation. TCRdb re-derived calls from the RT-PCR reads in MiXCR, one entry per CDR3 protein. The repertoire holds over 350,000 distinct CDR3 sequences, with 15% to 20% as singletons. Sequenced sample: blood, either unsorted or a sorted T cell fraction (not recorded which). These receptors were taken from a human donor who was either an allogeneic HSCT recipient or a stem cell or donor lymphocyte infusion donor (not recorded which). It is not recorded whose cells these are; they may come from a transplant donor.

This clonotype was observed a few times. The V call is TRBV4-1, the J call TRBJ2-7, with D unresolved. Trimming removed 1 base from V and 3 bases from J, with 10 bases in between. The CDR3 runs 14 residues. Germline-derived CDR1 and CDR2 are MGHRA and YSYEKL. The CDR3 nucleotides are TGCGCCAGCAGCCAAGGGGTCACCTACTACGAGCAGTACTTC. This codes for CASSQGVTYYEQYF.

This clonotype has only a few counts. V and J are TRBV28 and TRBJ2-7, with TRBD2 identical over 9 bases. With V trimmed by 8 bases and J by 6 bases, 11 bases remained unmatched. Looked up from germline, CDR1 is MDHEN and CDR2 is SYDVKM. The CDR3 sequence is 14 residues long. The DNA of the CDR3 is TGTGCCAGCGGGGGCGGGAGGGCCGTCTCCGAGCAGTACTTC. Translation gives CASGGGRAVSEQYF.

This clonotype was seen more than once but under ten times. This sequence joins TRBV6-5 and TRBJ1-2, with D possibly TRBD1 on 5 matching bases. Germline CDR1 and CDR2: MNHEY and SVGAGI. Trimming shortened V by 0 bases and J by 4 bases, and 9 bases separated the two germline ends. CDR3 length equals 14 residues. The CDR3 reads CASSYSRTSYGYTF. DNA for the CDR3: TGTGCCAGCAGTTACTCGCGGACAAGCTATGGCTACACCTTC.

The chain couples TRBV7-8 to TRBJ2-1; 9 nucleotides match TRBD1. Germline-derived CDR1 and CDR2 are SGHVS and FQNEAQ. The CDR3 loop spans 16 amino acids. Losses at the gene ends were 6 bases for V and 7 bases for J; bases not matched to a gene: 13. CDR3 sequence reads: CASRARRDRVRNEQFF. The CDR3 bases are TGTGCCAGCAGAGCTAGGCGGGACAGGGTGAGGAATGAGCAGTTCTTC.

V is TRBV12-3 or TRBV12-4 and J is TRBJ2-7; a weak D match, TRBD1 (5 bases). CDR3 length: 14 residues. Trimming took off 7 bases at V and 0 bases at J, with 13 bases between the two ends. CDR3 bases: TGTGCCAGCAAGGGGCAGCCGAGCTCCTACGAGCAGTACTTC. Protein: CASKGQPSSYEQYF.

A few counts support this clonotype. The chain is built from TRBV20-1 and TRBJ1-6, with 7 bases identical to TRBD1. V was clipped by 0 bases and J by 7 bases; unmatched bases: 6. This CDR3 has 15 residues. Germline values: CDR1 DFQATT, CDR2 SNEGSKA (reference sequence). The CDR3 spells CSARDGVRGNSPLHF. DNA of the CDR3: TGCAGTGCTAGAGATGGAGTCAGGGGGAATTCACCCCTCCACTTT.

The CDR3 DNA is TGCGCCAGCAGCCAGGCGACTAGCGGGGGTAGCTCCTACAATGAGCAGTTCTTC. This codes for CASSQATSGGSSYNEQFF. The rearrangement links TRBV4-3 to TRBJ2-1, with 12 bases lining up with TRBD2. This CDR3 has 18 residues. Trimming removed 3 bases from V and 0 bases from J; junction bases left unmatched: 6. Germline V gene lookup returns CDR1 LGHNA and CDR2 YSLEER.

The chain's CDR3 is CASSLIGSGGLNSGANVLTF. The CDR3 DNA follows: TGTGCCAGCAGCTTAATAGGTAGCGGGGGCCTCAACTCTGGGGCCAACGTCCTGACTTTC. The chain has TRBV5-7 and TRBJ2-6, with TRBD2 matching 9 bases. TRBV5-7 is reported as an ORF; its role is uncertain. J was trimmed by 0 bases and V by 2 bases; bases with no gene match: 12. The CDR3 has 20 residues.

This clonotype was detected only a few times. This chain links TRBV20-1 with TRBJ2-7, with D possibly TRBD2 on 5 matching bases. The germline gives CDR1 DFQATT, CDR2 SNEGSKA (reference sequence). V was trimmed by 4 bases and J by 4 bases, leaving 17 bases between them. The CDR3 extends over 14 amino acids. CDR3 in DNA: TGCAGTGCTACCCAAAGGAGGTCTGCGTACGAGCAGTACTTC. Protein sequence: CSATQRRSAYEQYF.

This sequence joins TRBV18 and TRBJ1-1; 9 nucleotides match TRBD1. CDR3 length: 14 residues. V shed 2 bases and J 3 bases; nucleotides not matched to a gene: 1. Germline assignment: CDR1 KGHSH and CDR2 LQKENI. CDR3 in DNA: TGTGCCAGCTCACCAAGGACAGGGGACACTGAAGCTTTCTTT. It is translated as CASSPRTGDTEAFF.